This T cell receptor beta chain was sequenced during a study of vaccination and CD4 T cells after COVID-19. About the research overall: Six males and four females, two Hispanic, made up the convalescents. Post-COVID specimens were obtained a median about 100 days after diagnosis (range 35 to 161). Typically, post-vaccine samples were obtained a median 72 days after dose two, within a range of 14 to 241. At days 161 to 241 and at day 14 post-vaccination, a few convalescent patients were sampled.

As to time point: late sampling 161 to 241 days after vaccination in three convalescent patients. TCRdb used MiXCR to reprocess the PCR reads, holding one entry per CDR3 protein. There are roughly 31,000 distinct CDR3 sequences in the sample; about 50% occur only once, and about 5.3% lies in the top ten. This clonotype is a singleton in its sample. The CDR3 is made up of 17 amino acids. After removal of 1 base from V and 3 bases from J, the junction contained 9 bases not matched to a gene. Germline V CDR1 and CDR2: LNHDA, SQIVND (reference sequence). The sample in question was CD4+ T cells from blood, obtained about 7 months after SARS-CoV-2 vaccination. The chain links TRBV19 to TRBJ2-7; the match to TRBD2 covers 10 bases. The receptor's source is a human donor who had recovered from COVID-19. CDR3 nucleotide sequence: TGTGCCAGTAGTATAGGCCCCCCCCTAGCGGGAGTCTACGAGCAGTACTTC. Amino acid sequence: CASSIGPPLAGVYEQYF.